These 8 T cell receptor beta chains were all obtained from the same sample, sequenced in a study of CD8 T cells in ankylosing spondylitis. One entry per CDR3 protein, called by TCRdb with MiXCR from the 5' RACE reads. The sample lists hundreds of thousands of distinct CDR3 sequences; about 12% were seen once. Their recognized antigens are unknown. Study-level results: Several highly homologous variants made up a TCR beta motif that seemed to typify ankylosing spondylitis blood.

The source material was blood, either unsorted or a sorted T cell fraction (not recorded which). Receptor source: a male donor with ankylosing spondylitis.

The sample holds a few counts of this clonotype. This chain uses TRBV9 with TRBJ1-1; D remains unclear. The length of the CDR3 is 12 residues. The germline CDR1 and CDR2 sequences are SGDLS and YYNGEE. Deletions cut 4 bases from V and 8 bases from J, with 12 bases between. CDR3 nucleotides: TGTGCCAGCAGCCCTAATAACAGAGAAGCTTTCTTT. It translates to CASSPNNREAFF.

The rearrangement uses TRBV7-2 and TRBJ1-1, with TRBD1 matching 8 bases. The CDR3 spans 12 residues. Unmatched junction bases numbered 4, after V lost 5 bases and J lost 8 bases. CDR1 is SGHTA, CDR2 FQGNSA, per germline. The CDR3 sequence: CASSADRGEAFF. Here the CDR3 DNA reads TGTGCCAGCAGCGCAGACAGGGGAGAAGCTTTCTTT.

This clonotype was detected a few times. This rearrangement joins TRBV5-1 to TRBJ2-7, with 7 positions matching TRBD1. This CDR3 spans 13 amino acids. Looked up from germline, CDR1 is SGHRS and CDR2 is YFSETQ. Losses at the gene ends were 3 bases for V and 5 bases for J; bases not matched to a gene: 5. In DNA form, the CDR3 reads TGCGCCAGCAGCTCGACAGGGTGGCACGAGCAGTACTTC. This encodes CASSSTGWHEQYF.

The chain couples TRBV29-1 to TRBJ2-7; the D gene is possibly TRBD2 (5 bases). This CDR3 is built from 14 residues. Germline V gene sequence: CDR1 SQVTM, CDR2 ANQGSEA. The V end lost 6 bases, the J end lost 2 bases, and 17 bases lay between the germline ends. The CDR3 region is CSVGRRLPPYEQYF. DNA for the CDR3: TGCAGCGTCGGACGGAGGCTACCCCCCTACGAGCAGTACTTC.

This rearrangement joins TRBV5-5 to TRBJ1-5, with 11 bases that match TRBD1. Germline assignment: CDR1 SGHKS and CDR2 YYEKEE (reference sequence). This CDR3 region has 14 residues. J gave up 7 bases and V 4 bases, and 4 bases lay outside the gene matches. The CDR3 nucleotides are TGTGCCAGCAGCCGGACAGGGGGCGTGCAGCCCCAGCATTTT. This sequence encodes CASSRTGGVQPQHF.

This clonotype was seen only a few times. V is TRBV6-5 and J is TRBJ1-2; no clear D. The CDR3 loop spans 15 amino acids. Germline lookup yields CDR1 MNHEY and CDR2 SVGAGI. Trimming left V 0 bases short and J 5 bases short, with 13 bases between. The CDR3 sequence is CASSYSSRFGYGYTF. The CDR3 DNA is TGTGCCAGCAGTTACTCGAGCAGGTTCGGGTATGGCTACACCTTC.

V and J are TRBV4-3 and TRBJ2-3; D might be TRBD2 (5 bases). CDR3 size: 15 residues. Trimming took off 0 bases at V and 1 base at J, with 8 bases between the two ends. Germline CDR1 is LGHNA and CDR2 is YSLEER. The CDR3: CASSQDLRGTDTQYF. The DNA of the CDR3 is TGCGCCAGCAGCCAAGACCTGAGGGGCACAGATACGCAGTATTTT.

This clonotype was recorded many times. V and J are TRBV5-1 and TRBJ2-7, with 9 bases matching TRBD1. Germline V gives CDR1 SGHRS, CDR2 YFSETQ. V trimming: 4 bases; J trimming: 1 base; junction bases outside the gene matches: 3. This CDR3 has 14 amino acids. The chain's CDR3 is CASSAGTGSYEQYF. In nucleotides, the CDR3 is TGCGCCAGCAGCGCCGGGACAGGGTCCTACGAGCAGTACTTC.